A selection of T cell receptor beta chains follows, all from one sample in a study of glioma-infiltrating T cells. One entry per CDR3 protein, called by TCRdb with MiXCR from the multiplex PCR reads. Of approximately 130,000 distinct CDR3 sequences listed, about 25% are singletons. Material: glioma tissue, nonneoplastic brain tissue, or PBMCs (not recorded which). The receptors shown here come from a human donor with low-grade glioma or glioblastoma, undergoing nonglioma brain surgery, or in good health (not recorded which). Both conserved end residues are part of each CDR3. The D gene is left open where the match is weak. A clone size is listed for some rows: how often the clone was seen (once, few, many), or a class if it is expanded.

clone_size d_call j_call v_call cdr3_nt cdr3_aa
few NA TRBJ1-2 TRBV3-1 TGTGCCAGCAGCCAAGACCCGGGATCCTATGGCTACACCTTC CASSQDPGSYGYTF
NA NA TRBJ2-5 TRBV14 TGTGCCAGCAGCCAAGAGTTGCGCCAAGAGACCCAGTACTTC CASSQELRQETQYF
many NA TRBJ1-5 TRBV6-1 TGTGCCAGCATTAGGTACACCGGCGATCAGCCCCAGCATTTT CASIRYTGDQPQHF
NA TRBD1 TRBJ1-5 TRBV24-1 TGTGCCACCAGTCGCCAGGGGGATGGCAATCAGCCCCAGCATTTT CATSRQGDGNQPQHF
few NA TRBJ2-1 TRBV24-1 TGTGCCACCAGCCAACTCGGACGGACTCAGTTCTTC CATSQLGRTQFF
many NA TRBJ1-2 TRBV27 TGTGCCAGCAGTAGCAGACACCAAGCTAACTATGGCTACACCTTC CASSSRHQANYGYTF
NA TRBD1 TRBJ2-1 TRBV7-3 TGTGCCAGCAGCTTCGTGGCAGGGGGCAATCAGCAGTTCTTC CASSFVAGGNQQFF
few NA TRBJ2-1 TRBV5-1 TGCGCCAGCACCGAGACAGGTTCCTCCAATGAGCAGTTCTTC CASTETGSSNEQFF
few TRBD1 TRBJ2-3 TRBV27 TGTGCCAGCAGTTACCCCAGACAGGGTTCTGGCACAGATACGCAGTATTTT CASSYPRQGSGTDTQYF
few NA TRBJ1-3 TRBV28 TGTGCCAGCAGCGAAGACGGGACACGCTCTGGAAACACCATATATTTT CASSEDGTRSGNTIYF
NA NA TRBJ2-1 TRBV7-2 TGTGCCAGCAGCATCAGCCAGAATGAGCAGTTCTTC CASSISQNEQFF
NA NA TRBJ1-1 TRBV5-1 TGCGCCAGCAGACGGGGACGCCAGGGTGACACTGAAGCTTTCTTT CASRRGRQGDTEAFF
NA NA TRBJ1-3 TRBV2 TGTGCCAGCAGTGGCGGACTCTCTGGAAACACCATATATTTT CASSGGLSGNTIYF
many TRBD1 TRBJ2-3 TRBV6-1 TGTGCCAGCAGTTTATCCGGGACAGGGACAGATACGCAGTATTTT CASSLSGTGTDTQYF
NA NA TRBJ2-3 TRBV7-9 TGTGCCAGCACCCTGACAGAAACAGATACGCAGTATTTT CASTLTETDTQYF
few TRBD2 TRBJ2-1 TRBV3-1 TGTGCCAGCAGCCAAGATCGGGTAGCGGGGGGGCCACGGTACAATGAGCAGTTCTTC CASSQDRVAGGPRYNEQFF
many TRBD1 TRBJ2-3 TRBV6-1 TGTGCCAGCAGTGAAGGGGGACAGCTAAGGGATACGCAGTATTTT CASSEGGQLRDTQYF
NA NA TRBJ2-3 TRBV20-1 TGCAGTGCTAGAGGGCGTTCCGGAGATACGCAGTATTTT CSARGRSGDTQYF
many TRBD2 TRBJ2-3 TRBV10-1 TGCGCCAGCAGTCCACTAGCGGGGGATACAGATACGCAGTATTTT CASSPLAGDTDTQYF
NA NA TRBJ1-6 TRBV20-1 TGCAGTGCTCCGGCGGTGGGAAATAATTCACCCCTCCACTTT CSAPAVGNNSPLHF
few TRBD1 TRBJ2-5 TRBV7-9 TGTGCCAGCAGCCCAAGACAGGGGGTACTCCAAGAGACCCAGTACTTC CASSPRQGVLQETQYF
NA NA TRBJ2-3 TRBV7-9 TGTGCCGGTCGGGGCACAGATACGCAGTATTTT CAGRGTDTQYF